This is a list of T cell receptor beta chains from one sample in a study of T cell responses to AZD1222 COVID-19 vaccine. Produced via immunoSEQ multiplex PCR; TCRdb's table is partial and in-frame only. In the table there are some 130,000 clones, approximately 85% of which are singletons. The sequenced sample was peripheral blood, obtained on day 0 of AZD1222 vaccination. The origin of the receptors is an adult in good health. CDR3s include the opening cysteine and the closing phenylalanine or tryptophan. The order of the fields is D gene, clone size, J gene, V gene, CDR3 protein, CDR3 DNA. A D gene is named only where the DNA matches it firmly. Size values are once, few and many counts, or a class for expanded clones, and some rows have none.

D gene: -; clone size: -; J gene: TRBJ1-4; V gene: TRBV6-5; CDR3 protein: CPQEGATNEKLFF; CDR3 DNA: TGTCCTCAAGAGGGGGCAACTAATGAAAAACTGTTTTTT
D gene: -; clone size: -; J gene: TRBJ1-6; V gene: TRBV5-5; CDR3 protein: CASRPLQGQGWALHF; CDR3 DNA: TGTGCCAGCAGACCCCTCCAGGGCCAAGGGTGGGCCCTCCACTTT
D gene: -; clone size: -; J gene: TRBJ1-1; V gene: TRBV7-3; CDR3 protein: CASSLMNRGGNTEAFF; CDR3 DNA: TGTGCCAGCAGCTTAATGAATAGGGGTGGGAACACTGAAGCTTTCTTT
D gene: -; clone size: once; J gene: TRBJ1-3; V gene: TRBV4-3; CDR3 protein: CASSSADGNTIYF; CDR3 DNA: TGCGCCAGCAGCTCAGCGGATGGAAACACCATATATTTT
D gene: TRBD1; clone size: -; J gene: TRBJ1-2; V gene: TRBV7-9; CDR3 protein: CASSFPGQGNRGYTF; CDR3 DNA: TGTGCCAGCAGCTTCCCCGGACAGGGGAATCGTGGCTACACCTTC
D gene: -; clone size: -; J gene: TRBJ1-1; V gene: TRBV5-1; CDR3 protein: CASSSELERTEAFF; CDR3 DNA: TGCGCCAGCAGCTCCGAGCTGGAGAGGACTGAAGCTTTCTTT
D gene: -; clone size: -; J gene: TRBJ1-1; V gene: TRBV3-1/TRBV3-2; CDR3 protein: CASSPLALRSEAFF; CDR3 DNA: TGTGCCAGCAGCCCGCTTGCCCTTCGCAGTGAAGCTTTCTTT
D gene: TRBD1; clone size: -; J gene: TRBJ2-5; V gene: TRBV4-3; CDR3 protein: CASSQDTGVVETQYF; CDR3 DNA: TGCGCCAGCAGCCAAGATACAGGGGTGGTAGAGACCCAGTACTTC
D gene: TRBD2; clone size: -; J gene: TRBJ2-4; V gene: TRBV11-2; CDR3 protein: CASSLTSGLENIQYF; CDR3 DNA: TGTGCCAGCAGCTTAACTAGCGGGTTAGAAAACATTCAGTACTTC
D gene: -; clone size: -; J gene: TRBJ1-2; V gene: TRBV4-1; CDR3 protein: CASSPWGRRLKGAYGYTF; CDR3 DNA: TGCGCCAGCAGCCCGTGGGGCCGGAGGCTTAAAGGCGCCTATGGCTACACCTTC